This T cell receptor (beta chain) was sequenced during a study of blood T cell repertoires in COVID-19. TCRdb's copy holds only in-frame clones and misses some; the assay was immunoSEQ multiplex PCR. The table lists about 250,000 clones, about 80% of them singletons. The TCR originated in a man at least 80 years old with acute or convalescent COVID-19. The sequencing input was peripheral blood.

CDR3 nucleotides: TGTGCCAGCAGCTATACCTCGGGACAGGGACATGGCTACACCTTC. This encodes CASSYTSGQGHGYTF. This sequence joins TRBV6-5 and TRBJ1-2; 9 nucleotides match TRBD1. This CDR3 comprises 15 residues. J gave up 6 bases and V 6 bases, and 11 bases lay outside the gene matches. Germline CDR1 is MNHEY and CDR2 is SVGAGI.